A single sample gave rise to the 24 T cell receptor beta chains below, sequenced in a study of T cell responses to AZD1222 COVID-19 vaccine. Measured with immunoSEQ multiplex PCR; TCRdb has only the in-frame clones, and not every one. This table holds around 150,000 clones. The specimen was peripheral blood. The source of these receptors is an adult in good health.

The gene calls are TRBV7-2 and TRBJ1-2, with D perhaps TRBD1 (5 bases). The germline V gene has CDR1 SGHTA and CDR2 FQGNSA. V was pared by 1 base and J by 9 bases, with 15 bases between. CDR3 size: 14 residues. CDR3 amino acids: CASSLGSGSGSYTF. CDR3 DNA: TGTGCCAGCAGCTTAGGGTCAGGGAGTGGGAGCTACACCTTC.

The V and J genes are TRBV30 and TRBJ2-5; 8 bases fit TRBD1. Germline trimming cut 5 bases from V and 1 base from J; bases unmatched to any gene: 15. Germline V CDR1 and CDR2: GTSNPN, SVGIG (reference sequence). This CDR3 is built from 17 residues. This CDR3 is CAWGVRQGFRVQETQYF. The CDR3 region has the DNA TGTGCCTGGGGAGTCCGACAGGGGTTCAGGGTCCAAGAGACCCAGTACTTC.

The V gene is TRBV5-6, the J gene TRBJ2-7; 7 nucleotides align to TRBD1. Germline lookup yields CDR1 SGHDT and CDR2 YYEEEE. Unmatched junction bases numbered 9, after V lost 0 bases and J lost 0 bases. The CDR3 runs to 17 residues. This chain's CDR3 is CASSLGGQTAYSYEQYF. The CDR3 nucleotides read TGTGCCAGCAGCTTGGGGGGACAGACGGCCTACTCCTACGAGCAGTACTTC.

This chain links TRBV19 with TRBJ1-3; TRBD1 matches 12 bases. Germline V CDR1 and CDR2: LNHDA, SQIVND (reference sequence). Unmatched junction bases numbered 12, after V lost 4 bases and J lost 2 bases. There are 19 residues in the CDR3. Here the CDR3 DNA reads TGTGCCAGTAGTAGAACGGGACAGGGGGCGTCGTCTCCTGGAAACACCATATATTTT. Translated: CASSRTGQGASSPGNTIYF. The full variable domain, its missing parts supplied by reference TRBV19 and TRBJ1-3, is DGGITQSPKYLFRKEGQNVTLSCEQNLNHDAMYWYRQDPGQGLRLIYYSQIVNDFQKGDIAEGYSVSREKKESFPLTVTSAQKNPTAFYLCASSRTGQGASSPGNTIYFGEGSWLTVV.

The chain has TRBV5-5 and TRBJ1-4; D uncertain. The V end lost 0 bases, the J end lost 7 bases, and 4 bases lay between the germline ends. CDR3 length: 12 residues. Germline values: CDR1 SGHKS, CDR2 YYEKEE (reference sequence). The CDR3 region has the DNA TGTGCCAGCAGCTTGGTTTCTGAAAAACTGTTTTTT. Encoded protein: CASSLVSEKLFF.

The V call is TRBV30, the J call TRBJ1-6; 9 nucleotides agree with TRBD1. There are 14 residues in the CDR3. The V segment lost 0 bases and the J segment 7 bases; nucleotides outside the gene matches: 1. CDR1 is GTSNPN, CDR2 SVGIG, per germline (reference sequence). CDR3 sequence (DNA): TGTGCCTGGAGTGTAGGGACAGGGAATTCACCCCTCCACTTT. This encodes CAWSVGTGNSPLHF.

The CDR3 DNA reads as TGTGCCAGCAAGGCAGACTATGGCTACACCTTC. Translated: CASKADYGYTF. The genes are TRBV28 and TRBJ1-2; D unclear. The CDR3 extends over 11 amino acids. V lost 7 bases to trimming and J lost 3 bases, with 6 bases between them. Germline V lookup: CDR1 MDHEN, CDR2 SYDVKM.

The chain combines TRBV10-3 with TRBJ2-5; D possibly corresponds to TRBD1 (6 bases). The V gene's germline CDR1 is ENHRY and CDR2 SYGVKD. This CDR3 contains 15 residues. V lost 0 bases, J lost 9 bases, and 17 bases lay in between. In nucleotides, the CDR3 is TGTGCCATCAGTGAGTCAGGGCTAGGGCCAGGGGCCCAGTACTTC. This sequence encodes CAISESGLGPGAQYF.

This chain uses TRBV19 with TRBJ2-1; D is unresolved. CDR1 is LNHDA, CDR2 SQIVND, per germline (reference sequence). The CDR3 is 13 amino acids. Trimming took off 7 bases at V and 4 bases at J, with 11 bases between the two ends. The CDR3 nucleotides read TGTGCCAGTACCACAAAGGGTTACAATGAGCAGTTCTTC. Its protein product is CASTTKGYNEQFF.

The chain has TRBV7-9 and TRBJ2-3; D is unclear. CDR1 is SEHNR and CDR2 is FQNEAQ in the germline V gene (reference sequence). Between the trimmed V and J ends, which lost 1 base and 1 base, there was a span of 21 bases. This CDR3 has 19 residues. In DNA form, the CDR3 reads TGTGCCAGCAGCTTAGAACATGCAGGTTCGGGTTACGGCACAGATACGCAGTATTTT. Residues: CASSLEHAGSGYGTDTQYF.

The J gene is TRBJ2-3, the V gene TRBV6-2 or TRBV6-3, with D possibly TRBD2 on 6 matching bases. Germline V gene data show CDR1 as MNHEY and CDR2 as SVGEGT. Trimming pared 6 bases from V and 1 base from J, leaving 14 bases between. The CDR3 has 15 amino acids. The CDR3 protein is CASRYGGLRTDTQYF. In DNA form, the CDR3 reads TGTGCCAGCAGGTACGGGGGTCTTCGCACAGATACGCAGTATTTT.

The chain is built from TRBV19 and TRBJ1-6; 8 bases line up with TRBD1. The CDR3 length is 17 residues. J lost 13 bases, V lost 6 bases, and 20 bases had no gene match. The germline V gene encodes CDR1 LNHDA and CDR2 SQIVND (reference sequence). The CDR3 nucleotides are TGTGCCAGTAGCCTCCTCACACAGACAGGGGAAAGGATTCCCCTCCACTTT. Encoded protein: CASSLLTQTGERIPLHF.

V usage is TRBV29-1 and J usage is TRBJ2-3; perhaps TRBD2 as D (7 bases). The germline CDR1 and CDR2 sequences are SQVTM and ANQGSEA. This CDR3 region has 14 residues. Trimming took 5 bases from V and 4 from J, leaving 16 bases between them. CDR3 DNA: TGCAGCGTTTACGGGGGGCCTAGCGCAGATACGCAGTATTTT. Protein sequence: CSVYGGPSADTQYF.

The rearrangement links TRBV25-1 to TRBJ1-1, with D hard to call. V was shortened by 1 base and J by 3 bases, with 15 bases between the two germline ends. The CDR3 is 16 amino acids. CDR1 is MGHDK, CDR2 SYGVNS, per germline. CDR3 protein: CASSESLNEAHTEAFF. CDR3 nucleotide sequence: TGTGCCAGCAGTGAATCCCTTAACGAAGCACACACTGAAGCTTTCTTT.

This chain uses TRBV4-3 with TRBJ1-6; 9 bases align to TRBD1. Trimming at V came to 3 bases and at J to 7 bases, leaving 4 bases not matched to a gene. The CDR3 contains 15 residues. Germline assignment: CDR1 LGHNA and CDR2 YSLEER. Written as DNA, the CDR3 is TGCGCCAGCAGCCACGTTGGACAGGGGAATTCACCCCTCCACTTT. Its translation: CASSHVGQGNSPLHF.

The rearrangement links TRBV10-3 to TRBJ2-3; 11 bases are a match to TRBD2. V was clipped by 3 bases and J by 4 bases; unmatched bases: 9. Germline CDR1 and CDR2: ENHRY and SYGVKD. The CDR3 totals 17 residues. The CDR3 reads CAISDPGGSGGADTQYF. CDR3 sequence (DNA): TGTGCCATCAGTGACCCGGGGGGTAGCGGGGGGGCAGATACGCAGTATTTT.

Concerning this clone: Other DNA sequences in this sample translate to the same CDR3. The chain is built from TRBV6-5 and TRBJ1-2; tentatively, D is TRBD1 (6 bases). The CDR3 spans 13 residues. The V end lost 5 bases, the J end lost 4 bases, and 11 bases lay between the germline ends. The germline CDR1 and CDR2 sequences are MNHEY and SVGAGI. The DNA for the CDR3 is TGTGCCAGCAGTCCCCAGGGGACCTATGGCTACACCTTC. Amino acids: CASSPQGTYGYTF.

The gene calls are TRBV6-5 and TRBJ2-3, with D possibly matching TRBD2 (7 bases). V was trimmed by 7 bases and J by 6 bases, leaving 20 bases between them. Germline CDR1 MNHEY, CDR2 SVGAGI. This CDR3 is built from 15 residues. The CDR3 reads CASTPGRGAGDTQYF. In DNA, the CDR3 is TGTGCCAGCACTCCCGGTCGGGGGGCAGGGGATACGCAGTATTTT.

This sequence joins TRBV30 and TRBJ1-1; D not certain. From germline, CDR1 is GTSNPN and CDR2 SVGIG (reference sequence). V was trimmed by 2 bases and J by 0 bases, leaving 4 bases between them. The CDR3 is 12 residues long. CDR3 DNA: TGTGCCTGGAGTAGGGTGAACACTGAAGCTTTCTTT. Its protein is CAWSRVNTEAFF.

The chain recombines TRBV2 with TRBJ1-1; TRBD1 aligns across 7 bases. The CDR3 totals 13 residues. Germline-derived CDR1 and CDR2 are SNHLY and FYNNEI. V dropped 6 bases and J dropped 3; count of bases not matched to a gene: 4. CDR3 sequence reads: CASRQQGYTEAFF. In nucleotides, the CDR3 is TGTGCCAGCAGACAACAGGGGTACACTGAAGCTTTCTTT.

This rearrangement joins TRBV29-1 to TRBJ2-7; D is perhaps TRBD2 (6 bases). The CDR3 spans 17 residues. From germline, CDR1 is SQVTM and CDR2 ANQGSEA. Between the trimmed V and J ends, which lost 6 bases and 2 bases, there was a span of 26 bases. CDR3: CSVELGGLRGSTYEQYF. CDR3 nucleotide sequence: TGCAGCGTCGAGTTGGGGGGACTCCGGGGGTCGACCTACGAGCAGTACTTC.

The gene calls are TRBV10-3 and TRBJ2-7; TRBD1 aligns across 10 bases. Trimming removed 4 bases from V and 4 bases from J; junction bases left unmatched: 4. Germline V gives CDR1 ENHRY, CDR2 SYGVKD. The CDR3 is 14 amino acids. The CDR3 nucleotides read TGTGCCATCAGTGCTGACAGGGGGCCGTACGAGCAGTACTTC. It yields the protein CAISADRGPYEQYF.

This chain connects TRBV29-1 to TRBJ2-1, with unresolved D. The germline CDR1 and CDR2 sequences are SQVTM and ANQGSEA. V lost 6 bases and J lost 1, with 19 bases in between. The CDR3 is made up of 16 amino acids. The CDR3 is CSVLTNKGQSYNEQFF. In DNA form, the CDR3 reads TGCAGCGTCCTCACCAACAAAGGTCAGTCCTACAATGAGCAGTTCTTC.

V gene TRBV6-2 or TRBV6-3 combines with J gene TRBJ2-3; 9 nucleotides line up with TRBD1. Germline V gene lookup returns CDR1 MNHEY and CDR2 SVGEGT. The V segment lost 6 bases and the J segment 4 bases; nucleotides outside the gene matches: 5. This CDR3 has 14 residues. The CDR3 bases are TGTGCCAGCAGCTGGGACAGGGTTGCAGATACGCAGTATTTT. Its protein is CASSWDRVADTQYF.